This TCR beta chain was profiled in a study of spatial heterogeneity in lung cancer. Study in general: Tumor-region TCR transcript counts correlated strongly with a T cell module score from matched bulk RNA-seq. Study-wide points: Sequencing reached an estimated coverage of tumor T cells that was only around 7% for alpha chains and roughly 13% for beta chains. For expanded intratumoral alpha and beta TCRs, counts tracked tumor mutation counts.

Described time point: sample taken at primary tumor resection. About this clonotype: Its antigen is not identified.

TCRdb analysed the 5' RACE reads with MiXCR anew, one entry per CDR3 protein. The data contain about 8,100 distinct CDR3 sequences, 12% of them singletons. The source is a male donor with early-stage non-small cell lung cancer. The starting material was lung tumor tissue, obtained at surgery.

The CDR3 protein is CSALNPGTSSDTQYF. The CDR3 bases are TGCAGTGCCCTTAATCCGGGCACGTCTTCAGATACGCAGTATTTT. The V gene is TRBV20-1, the J gene TRBJ2-3; D unresolved. The V gene lost 6 bases and the J gene lost 4 bases, with 20 bases spanning the gap. The germline gives CDR1 DFQATT, CDR2 SNEGSKA (reference sequence). This CDR3 comprises 15 residues.